Listed here are 19 T cell receptor beta chains from one sample, sequenced in a study of tumor-infiltrating lymphocytes in oesophageal squamous cell carcinoma. TCRdb reprocessed the PCR reads with MiXCR, giving one entry per CDR3 protein. The repertoire holds fewer than 20,000 distinct CDR3 sequences, with 40% to 55% as singletons. Sequencing input: blood. Source of these receptors: a female donor with esophageal squamous cell carcinoma.

This clonotype showed up many times. The gene calls are TRBV10-3 and TRBJ1-1; no clear D gene. V was pared by 2 bases and J by 7 bases, with 8 bases between. CDR3 size: 12 residues. The germline V gene encodes CDR1 ENHRY and CDR2 SYGVKD. The CDR3 sequence is CAISERQIEAFF. CDR3 sequence (DNA): TGTGCCATCAGTGAGAGGCAGATTGAAGCTTTCTTT.

The chain has TRBV6-1 and TRBJ1-1, with D unresolved. Deletions cut 6 bases from V and 8 bases from J, with 13 bases between. The germline V gene encodes CDR1 MNHNS and CDR2 SASEGT. The CDR3 length is 12 residues. CDR3 bases: TGTGCCAGCAGGTATGAGGGATCGGAAGCTTTCTTT. It specifies CASRYEGSEAFF.

This chain connects TRBV7-6 to TRBJ2-5; maybe TRBD2 (5 bases). The V end was cut by 1 base, the J end by 1 base, with 7 bases between. Looked up from germline, CDR1 is SGHVS and CDR2 is FNYEAQ. The CDR3 has 14 amino acids. The chain's CDR3 is CASSLGAVQETQYF. The CDR3 coding sequence is TGTGCCAGCAGCTTAGGAGCGGTCCAAGAGACCCAGTACTTC.

This clonotype was counted many times. This may be a read error: a much more frequent sequence differs by one nucleotide. The chain links TRBV5-4 to TRBJ2-5; 7 positions agree with TRBD2. The CDR3 extends over 16 amino acids. Germline CDR1 and CDR2: SGHNT and YYREEE (reference sequence). Trimming at V came to 0 bases and at J to 11 bases, leaving 16 bases not matched to a gene. The CDR3 here is CASSLAGLAAGNEQYF. CDR3 bases: TGTGCCAGCAGCTTGGCCGGGCTAGCGGCAGGAAATGAGCAGTACTTC.

This clonotype was seen at least ten times. A much larger clonotype is one base distant, so this may be a read error. The chain has TRBV5-1 and TRBJ2-7; D is possibly TRBD1 (5 bases). The V gene lost 0 bases and the J gene lost 7 bases, with 11 bases spanning the gap. Germline CDR1 SGHRS, CDR2 YFSETQ. The CDR3 is made up of 13 amino acids. CDR3 DNA: TGCGCCAGCAGCTTGGGGGGCTCGAATGAGCAGTACTTC. This codes for CASSLGGSNEQYF.

This clonotype was counted a few times. This sequence may be a read error, since a much larger clone differs from it by one base. The chain joins TRBV12-3 or TRBV12-4 to TRBJ2-4; D is undetermined. CDR3 length: 15 amino acids. Trimming took off 2 bases at V and 13 bases at J, with 21 bases between the two ends. The CDR3 coding sequence is TGTGCCAGCAGTTTATGGGCGGCCCCGAGCAATGAGCAGTACTTC. Protein: CASSLWAAPSNEQYF.

As to this clonotype: This is likely a read error, given that the CDR3 carries no conserved phenylalanine or tryptophan at its end. The limits of the CDR3 on the DNA are not certain, so only TCRdb's listed CDR3 is given. The V call is TRBV3-1, the J call TRBJ2-6; TRBD1 was called by the table and not checked on the DNA. Germline V gene lookup returns CDR1 LGHDT and CDR2 YNNKEL (reference sequence). The CDR3 region is 8 residues in length, termini included. The CDR3 is CASKRKGQ.

Details on this clonotype: At one boundary the junction diverges from the germline segment, which might be a read error. The genes are TRBV4-1 and TRBJ2-6, with D perhaps TRBD1 or TRBD2 (5 bases each). This CDR3 comprises 16 residues. CDR1 is MGHRA, CDR2 YSYEKL, per germline. CDR3 DNA: TGCGCCAGCAGCCAAGATTTGGGACGGATATCCTATGGCTACAACTTC. This gives the protein CASSQDLGRISYGYNF.

In this sample, this clonotype turned up many times. The CDR3 sequence is CASSLPVPTEAFF. The CDR3 DNA reads as TGCGCCAGCAGTCTACCCGTCCCCACTGAAGCTTTCTTT. V gene TRBV23-1 combines with J gene TRBJ1-1; unclear D gene. TRBV23-1 is an ORF, with its function uncertain. V dropped 4 bases and J dropped 4 bases, with 10 bases sitting between them. The CDR3 sequence is 13 residues long.

The chain has TRBV12-3 or TRBV12-4 and TRBJ2-3; weak D call: TRBD1 (6 bases). This CDR3 region has 16 residues. V dropped 5 bases and J dropped 2 bases, with 17 bases sitting between them. The CDR3 spells CASSPTGNRYTDTQYF. CDR3 nucleotides: TGTGCCAGCAGTCCCACAGGGAATCGGTACACAGATACGCAGTATTTT.

J is TRBJ1-2 and V is TRBV10-2, with unresolved D. V was shortened by 0 bases and J by 0 bases, with 8 bases between the two germline ends. This CDR3 comprises 15 residues. The germline V gene encodes CDR1 WSHSY and CDR2 SAAADI. The CDR3 DNA reads as TGCGCCAGCAGTGAGTCGGGCAGAGCTAACTATGGCTACACCTTC. This encodes CASSESGRANYGYTF.

Concerning this clonotype: The DNA is left out, because the CDR3 cannot be placed on it with certainty; the CDR3 is given as TCRdb lists it. The chain is built from TRBV12-3 or TRBV12-4 and TRBJ2-6; the table's D call, TRBD1, was not checked against the DNA. Including both end residues, the CDR3 is 17 amino acids long. The CDR3: CASSRQTGALYGYTFGF.

The chain employs TRBV7-9 and TRBJ1-5, with 7 bases that match TRBD1. CDR1 is SEHNR and CDR2 is FQNEAQ in the germline V gene (reference sequence). Trimming removed 5 bases from V and 2 bases from J; junction bases left unmatched: 3. This CDR3 comprises 14 residues. CDR3 bases: TGTGCCAGCAGCAGTACAGGGGGCAATCAGCCCCAGCATTTT. Translation: CASSSTGGNQPQHF.

V usage is TRBV7-2 and J usage is TRBJ1-2; D gene ambiguous. Trimming removed 1 base from V and 3 bases from J, with 12 bases in between. The germline V gene has CDR1 SGHTA and CDR2 FQGNSA. This CDR3 is built from 15 residues. The CDR3 nucleotides read TGTGCCAGCAGCTTAGATTTTGGAGCCGACTATGGCTACACCTTC. Amino acids: CASSLDFGADYGYTF.

This clonotype was seen ten or more times. The CDR3: CASKLGPGTDRGYTF. The CDR3 DNA follows: TGTGCCAGCAAATTAGGGCCTGGGACAGATCGTGGCTACACCTTC. The chain joins TRBV27 to TRBJ1-2; 7 nucleotides line up with TRBD1. Trimming took 7 bases from V and 7 from J; bases not matched to a gene: 15. The CDR3 has 15 residues. Germline V gene data show CDR1 as MNHEY and CDR2 as SMNVEV (reference sequence).

A few counts support this clonotype. The chain joins TRBV3-1 to TRBJ2-1, with D perhaps TRBD2 (5 bases). The CDR3 has 14 amino acids. From germline, CDR1 is LGHDT and CDR2 YNNKEL (reference sequence). Between the trimmed V and J ends, which lost 6 bases and 1 base, there was a span of 10 bases. The CDR3 sequence is CASSTERSYNEQFF. The CDR3 bases are TGTGCCAGCAGTACTGAGCGGTCCTACAATGAGCAGTTCTTC.

This clonotype was recorded once. This chain joins TRBV7-3 and TRBJ2-1; D is undetermined. CDR1 and CDR2 (germline): SGHTA, FQGTGA. The V end was cut by 5 bases, the J end by 5 bases, with 13 bases between. The CDR3 spans 14 residues. Here the CDR3 reads CASSVGPHDNEQFF. The CDR3, as DNA: TGTGCCAGCAGCGTGGGTCCCCATGACAATGAGCAGTTCTTC. Based on the CDR3 plus reference TRBV7-3 and TRBJ2-1, the full variable domain is GAGVSQTPSNKVTEKGKYVELRCDPISGHTALYWYRQSLGQGPEFLIYFQGTGAADDSGLPNDRFFAVRPEGSVSTLKIQRTERGDSAVYLCASSVGPHDNEQFFGPGTRLTVL.

This clonotype ranks as medium-sized (0.01 to 0.1%). The rearrangement joins TRBV10-2 to TRBJ1-5; D is unresolved. The CDR3 sequence is 13 residues long. Trimming left V 4 bases short and J 3 bases short, with 7 bases between. Germline CDR1 is WSHSY and CDR2 is SAAADI. DNA for the CDR3: TGCGCCAGCAGTGGACGGAACAATCAGCCCCAGCATTTT. Protein: CASSGRNNQPQHF.

This sequence joins TRBV7-2 and TRBJ2-3; TRBD2 aligns across 7 bases. V dropped 5 bases and J dropped 6; count of bases not matched to a gene: 11. This CDR3 is built from 15 residues. CDR1 is SGHTA and CDR2 is FQGNSA in the germline V gene. CDR3 residues: CASSRLAQKGDTQYF. The CDR3 DNA is TGTGCCAGCAGCCGACTAGCTCAGAAAGGTGATACGCAGTATTTT.